A selection of T cell receptor beta chains follows, all from one sample in a study of blood T cell repertoires in COVID-19. Sequencing was performed with immunoSEQ multiplex PCR; in TCRdb, only in-frame clones are kept and a portion is missing. The sample carries 88,000 or so clones, 80% to 90% recorded once. The material sequenced was peripheral blood. The receptors originated from a man in his fifties or sixties with acute or convalescent COVID-19. CDR3s include the opening cysteine and the closing phenylalanine or tryptophan. Fields, in order: J gene, CDR3 length, D gene, clone size, V gene, CDR3 DNA, CDR3 protein. D genes are given only for firm matches. Part of the rows lack a size; the others show once, few, many or a class for expanded clones.

>TRBJ1-4|15|-|-|TRBV3-1/TRBV3-2
TGTGCCAGCAGCCAAGAAGGCAGGGGCTTTGAGAAACTGTTTTTT
CASSQEGRGFEKLFF
>TRBJ2-7|13|TRBD1|-|TRBV12-3/TRBV12-4
TGTGCCAGCAGTCTCGGACAGGGCTACGAGCAGTACTTC
CASSLGQGYEQYF
>TRBJ2-1|13|-|-|TRBV11-3
TGTGCCAGCAGCCTCATCCTAGGCAATGAGCAGTTCTTC
CASSLILGNEQFF
>TRBJ1-3|17|TRBD1|-|TRBV9
TGTGCCAGCAGCTCGAGGGGGTGGGGACAGTCTGGAAACACCATATATTTT
CASSSRGWGQSGNTIYF
>TRBJ1-2|14|-|-|TRBV30
TGTGCCTGGAGTTCAGGGGCCCGTCTAAGTGGCTACACCTTC
CAWSSGARLSGYTF
>TRBJ1-4|15|TRBD1|-|TRBV5-5
TGTGCCAGCAGCGCCCGACAGGGCGCTAATGAAAAACTGTTTTTT
CASSARQGANEKLFF
>TRBJ2-5|14|-|-|TRBV12-5
TGTGCTAGTGGTTTGGTGGCGGGTCAAGAGACCCAGTACTTC
CASGLVAGQETQYF
>TRBJ1-3|12|TRBD1|-|TRBV19
TGTGCCAGTAGTCCACAGGGGGACACCATATATTTT
CASSPQGDTIYF
>TRBJ1-1|15|-|once|TRBV6-2/TRBV6-3
TGTGCCAGCAGTCGGGACTTTGGTAGGGACACTGAAGCTTTCTTT
CASSRDFGRDTEAFF
>TRBJ2-7|15|TRBD2|-|TRBV6-5
TGTGCCAGCAAGTTACTAGCGGACGTCTCCTACGAGCAGTACTTC
CASKLLADVSYEQYF
>TRBJ1-2|14|TRBD1|few|TRBV5-1
TGCGCCAGCAGCAGAGGACAGGGTGGTCTTGGCTACACCTTC
CASSRGQGGLGYTF
>TRBJ1-2|15|TRBD1|-|TRBV6-6
TGTGCCAGCAGTTACGCCGGGACAGGGTTGGATGGCTACACCTTC
CASSYAGTGLDGYTF
>TRBJ1-2|13|-|-|TRBV2
TGTGCCAGCAGACTCTACAGGGACTATGGCTACACCTTC
CASRLYRDYGYTF
>TRBJ2-2|15|TRBD1|few|TRBV5-4
TGTGCCAGCAGCCGCCAGACAGGGCCCACCGGGGAGCTGTTTTTT
CASSRQTGPTGELFF
>TRBJ1-5|14|-|-|TRBV19
TGTGCCAGTAGTATAGTTCCCGGGAATCAGCCCCAGCATTTT
CASSIVPGNQPQHF
>TRBJ1-5|16|TRBD1|-|TRBV18
TGTGCCAGCTCACCGACCGGGACAGGGAGCAATCAGCCCCAGCATTTT
CASSPTGTGSNQPQHF
>TRBJ1-2|14|-|-|TRBV6-5
TGTGCCAGCAGGCGAACCGCAGGGAACTATGGCTACACCTTC
CASRRTAGNYGYTF
>TRBJ1-2|13|TRBD1|-|TRBV6-5
TGTGCCAGCAGTTACGGGGACAGCTATGGCTACACCTTC
CASSYGDSYGYTF
>TRBJ1-2|14|-|-|TRBV21-1
TGTGCCAGCAGCAAAGATGACACCTATTATGGCTACACCTTC
CASSKDDTYYGYTF
>TRBJ1-2|12|TRBD1|-|TRBV29-1
TGCAGCGGTAGGGACAGCAACTATGGCTACACCTTC
CSGRDSNYGYTF
>TRBJ1-2|15|-|-|TRBV4-2
TGTGCCAGCAGCCCGGACAGAAGCCCTAACTATGGCTACACCTTC
CASSPDRSPNYGYTF
>TRBJ1-1|15|-|-|TRBV5-1
TGCGCCAGCAGCTTGTACGACAAACCGAACACTGAAGCTTTCTTT
CASSLYDKPNTEAFF
>TRBJ1-1|14|TRBD1|-|TRBV28
TGTGCCAGCAGTTATAGACAGGGGGGAACTGAAGCTTTCTTT
CASSYRQGGTEAFF
>TRBJ1-1|12|-|-|TRBV6-1
TGTGCCAGCAGTGAAGGCCGGACAGAAGCTTTCTTT
CASSEGRTEAFF